Presented here are 26 T cell receptor beta chains from one specimen sequenced in a study of blood T cells in healthy people across ages. Then a second PCR, running roughly 7 to 11 cycles, was carried out with a sample-barcoded 5' primer and a J-beta primer mix. TCRdb re-analysed the 5' RACE reads in MiXCR, keeping a single row per CDR3 protein. The table shows some 890,000 distinct CDR3 sequences, with 29% occurring only once. The same data also went into a second study, on T cells of mothers and their children.

The sample comprised blood. Receptors were obtained from a woman aged 40 to 50 in good health.

The chain has TRBV28 and TRBJ1-5; tentatively, D is TRBD1 (5 bases). The V gene's germline CDR1 is MDHEN and CDR2 SYDVKM. This CDR3 spans 15 amino acids. V was clipped by 3 bases and J by 4 bases, with 13 bases between them. CDR3 in DNA: TGTGCCAGCAGTTTGCAGGGAAAGGGAAATCAGCCCCAGCATTTT. Protein product: CASSLQGKGNQPQHF.

The chain uses TRBV29-1 and TRBJ1-2; D is ambiguous. CDR3 length: 11 residues. The germline V gene encodes CDR1 SQVTM and CDR2 ANQGSEA. The ends were cut back, 8 bases at V and 8 bases at J, with 15 bases in the middle. Here the CDR3 reads CSLPQSEGYTF. The DNA of the CDR3 is TGCAGCCTCCCCCAATCGGAAGGCTACACCTTC.

This clonotype occurred many times. The genes are TRBV20-1 and TRBJ1-2; perhaps TRBD1 as D (5 bases). The V end was cut by 0 bases, the J end by 2 bases, with 7 bases between. CDR1 is DFQATT, CDR2 SNEGSKA, per germline (reference sequence). CDR3 length equals 13 residues. The CDR3 loop reads CSARDRDNYGYTF. The CDR3 region has the DNA TGCAGTGCTAGAGATCGGGACAACTATGGCTACACCTTC.

This rearrangement joins TRBV6-2 or TRBV6-3 to TRBJ2-1; D is perhaps TRBD2 (5 bases). The J call may be incorrect, as the DNA end agrees better with TRBJ2-7. The CDR3 has 14 residues. Germline V gene data show CDR1 as MNHEY and CDR2 as SVGEGT. CDR3: CASSSHGGYNEQYF. CDR3 coding DNA: TGTGCCAGCAGCTCCCACGGCGGGTACAATGAGCAGTACTTC.

This chain joins TRBV4-3 and TRBJ2-5, with a tentative D call TRBD2 (6 bases). Germline V CDR1 and CDR2: LGHNA, YSLEER. Deletions cut 4 bases from V and 5 bases from J, with 20 bases between. CDR3 size: 16 residues. The CDR3 here is CASSRSGGVSKETQYF. As DNA, the CDR3 is TGCGCCAGCAGCCGATCAGGCGGGGTTAGCAAGGAGACCCAGTACTTC.

In nucleotides, the CDR3 is TGTGCCAGCAGCCAAGATCAAAACAGGGGGCTAGGCTACACCTTC. It codes for CASSQDQNRGLGYTF. The chain is built from TRBV14 and TRBJ1-2; 9 bases line up with TRBD1. The CDR3 contains 15 residues. Germline V gene sequence: CDR1 SGHDN, CDR2 FVKESK. Losses at the gene ends were 0 bases for V and 8 bases for J; bases not matched to a gene: 7.

The chain links TRBV5-1 to TRBJ2-2, with D perhaps assigned TRBD1 or TRBD2 (5 bases each). Deletions cut 5 bases from V and 1 base from J, with 15 bases between. Germline CDR1 reads SGHRS; CDR2 reads YFSETQ. The length of the CDR3 is 16 residues. As DNA, the CDR3 is TGCGCCAGCAGTCGTGCCGGGACCCAGAACACCGGGGAGCTGTTTTTT. Amino acid sequence: CASSRAGTQNTGELFF.

The table lists this clonotype with many counts. The CDR3 protein is CASSLVSGSGANVLTF. The CDR3 region has the DNA TGTGCCAGCAGCTTAGTTTCGGGGTCTGGGGCCAACGTCCTGACTTTC. The V call is TRBV7-8, the J call TRBJ2-6, with D perhaps matching TRBD2 (5 bases). This CDR3 has 16 amino acids. The ends were cut back, 1 base at V and 1 base at J, with 8 bases in the middle. CDR1 is SGHVS, CDR2 FQNEAQ, per germline.

The J gene is TRBJ1-6, the V gene TRBV28; maybe TRBD1 (6 bases). Per germline, CDR1 MDHEN and CDR2 SYDVKM. V was cut by 10 bases and J by 6 bases, with 10 bases left in between. The CDR3 sequence is 12 residues long. The CDR3 is CATEGVNSPLHF. For the CDR3, the DNA is TGTGCCACCGAGGGGGTTAATTCACCCCTCCACTTT.

This chain uses TRBV29-1 with TRBJ2-7; maybe TRBD1 (10 bases). The CDR3 is 18 residues long. The germline V and J ends were trimmed by 7 bases and 7 bases, with 35 bases remaining between them. Germline CDR1 and CDR2: SQVTM and ANQGSEA. The CDR3 spells CSARPDRGGQLAGNEQYF. Here the CDR3 DNA reads TGCAGCGCTCGGCCGGACAGGGGGGGTCAACTAGCGGGCAATGAGCAGTACTTC.

This clonotype was seen only a few times. CDR3 loop: CASSLLRGSAIGDGYTF. As DNA, the CDR3 is TGTGCCAGCAGCTTATTGAGAGGGTCAGCTATCGGCGATGGCTACACCTTC. The chain uses TRBV7-9 and TRBJ1-2; no definite D call. V shed 2 bases and J shed 6 bases, with 22 bases lying between them. This CDR3 comprises 17 residues. Germline CDR1 and CDR2: SEHNR and FQNEAQ (reference sequence).

This clonotype has a handful of counts. The chain employs TRBV6-6 and TRBJ1-2; D remains unclear. Germline assignment: CDR1 MNHNY and CDR2 SVGAGI (reference sequence). The CDR3 runs to 15 residues. Trimming removed 2 bases from V and 4 bases from J, with 14 bases in between. CDR3 sequence: CASSYLYRGIYGYTF. The CDR3 nucleotides are TGTGCCAGCAGTTACCTATACCGTGGGATCTATGGCTACACCTTC.

This sequence joins TRBV2 and TRBJ2-4; D call uncertain. Germline-derived CDR1 and CDR2 are SNHLY and FYNNEI. This CDR3 is 17 amino acids long. V lost 3 bases to trimming and J lost 0 bases, with 15 bases between them. CDR3 DNA: TGTGCCAGCAGTGATTTTGGTCGGCTCCTAGCCAAAAACATTCAGTACTTC. It specifies CASSDFGRLLAKNIQYF.

To note about this clonotype: The germline gene is not matched at one end of the junction; a read error may be the cause. This sequence joins TRBV10-3 and TRBJ1-1; 9 bases match TRBD1. The V gene's germline CDR1 is ENHRY and CDR2 SYGVKD. The CDR3 contains 16 residues. For the CDR3, the DNA is TGTGCCATCAGTGAGTGGGGACAGGGACAGAACACTCAAGCTTTCTTT. As protein: CAISEWGQGQNTQAFF.

The CDR3 nucleotides read TGTGCCCCAGGGGCCGGGACACCCTCCTACGAGCAGTACTTC. Translation gives CAPGAGTPSYEQYF. The genes are TRBV6-5 and TRBJ2-7; D is possibly TRBD1 (6 bases). Germline V gene sequence: CDR1 MNHEY, CDR2 SVGAGI. V was shortened by 11 bases and J by 0 bases, with 17 bases between the two germline ends. The CDR3 consists of 14 residues.

In this sample, this clonotype turned up a few times. The rearrangement joins TRBV12-3 or TRBV12-4 to TRBJ2-7, with D hard to call. This CDR3 is built from 14 residues. V lost 4 bases to trimming and J lost 0 bases, with 10 bases between them. CDR3 residues: CASSWWTTSYEQYF. The CDR3 bases are TGTGCCAGCAGTTGGTGGACCACCTCCTACGAGCAGTACTTC.

This rearrangement joins TRBV20-1 to TRBJ2-5; D gene uncertain. This CDR3 contains 12 residues. V shed 8 bases and J shed 4 bases, with 14 bases lying between them. Germline V lookup: CDR1 DFQATT, CDR2 SNEGSKA (reference sequence). The DNA of the CDR3 is TGCAGTCGGACCCCAACGGGAGAGACCCAGTACTTC. Encoded protein: CSRTPTGETQYF.

This clonotype has at least ten counts. This chain uses TRBV18 with TRBJ1-1, with D perhaps matching TRBD1 (5 bases). V lost 3 bases, J lost 1 base, and 12 bases lay in between. The CDR3 runs to 15 residues. Germline V lookup: CDR1 KGHSH, CDR2 LQKENI. The CDR3: CASSPNPGRNTEAFF. CDR3 bases: TGTGCCAGCTCACCTAATCCGGGACGGAACACTGAAGCTTTCTTT.

This clonotype was observed at least ten times. The chain couples TRBV3-1 to TRBJ2-7; D is unresolved. Trimming left V 4 bases short and J 3 bases short, with 13 bases between. This CDR3 comprises 14 residues. Looked up from germline, CDR1 is LGHDT and CDR2 is YNNKEL (reference sequence). CDR3 sequence: CASSLNLQDYEQYF. The CDR3 DNA follows: TGTGCCAGCAGCCTAAACCTACAAGACTACGAGCAGTACTTC.

This clonotype was observed at least ten times. V is TRBV5-1 and J is TRBJ2-7, with TRBD2 matching 7 bases. CDR3 size: 14 residues. Germline loops: CDR1 SGHRS, CDR2 YFSETQ. Trimming removed 3 bases from V and 0 bases from J; junction bases left unmatched: 3. The CDR3 region has the DNA TGCGCCAGCAGCTGGGGGGGAAGCTCCTACGAGCAGTACTTC. This gives the protein CASSWGGSSYEQYF. The whole variable domain, remainder taken from reference TRBV5-1 and TRBJ2-7, is KAGVTQTPRYLIKTRGQQVTLSCSPISGHRSVSWYQQTPGQGLQFLFEYFSETQRNKGNFPGRFSGRQFSNSRSEMNVSTLELGDSALYLCASSWGGSSYEQYFGPGTRLTVT.

In its sample, this clonotype was seen a few times. The chain joins TRBV28 to TRBJ1-5; 10 bases align to TRBD1. Germline V lookup: CDR1 MDHEN, CDR2 SYDVKM. The CDR3 totals 15 residues. Trimming took 5 bases from V and 7 from J; bases not matched to a gene: 8. DNA of the CDR3: TGTGCCAGCAGTGTACCGACAGGGGGCTACCAGCCCCAGCATTTT. Translating gives CASSVPTGGYQPQHF.

The J gene is TRBJ2-5, the V gene TRBV7-9; possible D gene TRBD1, 5 bases. The germline CDR1 and CDR2 sequences are SEHNR and FQNEAQ (reference sequence). The V end was cut by 5 bases, the J end by 0 bases, with 7 bases between. The CDR3 covers 13 residues. The CDR3 here is CASSPTDQETQYF. In DNA, the CDR3 is TGTGCCAGCAGCCCGACAGACCAAGAGACCCAGTACTTC.

This clonotype was detected many times. The chain joins TRBV12-3 or TRBV12-4 to TRBJ2-3; no clear D gene. Deletions cut 4 bases from V and 0 bases from J, with 5 bases between. This CDR3 is built from 13 residues. CDR3 in DNA: TGTGCCAGCAGTTCCTCTAGCACAGATACGCAGTATTTT. This codes for CASSSSSTDTQYF.

The V and J genes are TRBV6-2 or TRBV6-3 and TRBJ1-1, with D possibly TRBD1 on 5 matching bases. CDR1 is MNHEY, CDR2 SVGEGT, per germline. The CDR3 sequence is 15 residues long. Trimming removed 5 bases from V and 1 base from J, with 14 bases in between. CDR3 loop: CASSDLGRQNTEAFF. The CDR3 coding sequence is TGTGCCAGCAGTGACCTGGGACGGCAGAACACTGAAGCTTTCTTT.

As for this clonotype: One end of the junction does not line up with germline, which may come from a read error. The chain is built from TRBV5-1 and TRBJ2-5, with D possibly TRBD1 on 5 matching bases. The CDR3 spans 14 residues. The V gene's germline CDR1 is SGHRS and CDR2 YFSETQ. In nucleotides, the CDR3 is TGCGTCAGCAGCTCGGCCCCGGACACGCAGACCCAGTACTTC. Its translation is CVSSSAPDTQTQYF.

The V and J genes are TRBV7-6 and TRBJ1-1; 7 bases are shared with TRBD1. The CDR3 is 15 residues long. Trimming at V came to 5 bases and at J to 4 bases, leaving 10 bases not matched to a gene. Per germline, CDR1 SGHVS and CDR2 FNYEAQ. The CDR3 sequence: CASSPYRGMGTEAFF. In DNA, the CDR3 is TGTGCCAGCAGCCCGTACAGGGGAATGGGCACTGAAGCTTTCTTT.